Below, one TCR beta chain is given with its context. Its cognate antigen is unknown. This entry is derived from a study of cytomegalovirus exposure and HLA in healthy donors. Study-level background: Out of about 170 million T cells, an earlier analysis found over 100 million unique TCR beta sequences in total.

60 Vbeta and 13 Jbeta primers were used in PCR. Method: immunoSEQ multiplex PCR; TCRdb's copy keeps in-frame clones and lacks some. The sample consists of 160,000 or so clones, roughly 84% of them appearing once. V was pared by 8 bases and J by 4 bases, with 7 bases of the junction left unmatched. The CDR3 extends over 14 amino acids. Germline-derived CDR1 and CDR2 are SNHLY and FYNNEI. Study-level results: Associated with cytomegalovirus, according to the listing, were around 170 TCR beta chains.

Donors consisted of healthy bone marrow donors. V usage is TRBV2 and J usage is TRBJ2-2; 7 bases agree with TRBD2. Sequenced input: PBMCs. The sequence was obtained from a man in his thirties or forties in good health and CMV-seronegative. The CDR3 nucleotides are TGTGCCAGCGGGGGGGGGATAGGCACCGGGGAGCTGTTTTTT. Protein sequence: CASGGGIGTGELFF.